This T cell receptor beta chain was captured by sequencing in a study of cytomegalovirus exposure and HLA in healthy donors. Trimming stripped 5 bases from V and 5 bases from J, with 13 bases between. This CDR3 is built from 14 residues. Germline CDR1 SGHTA, CDR2 FQGTGA. Primers: 60 Vbeta forward and 13 Jbeta reverse. Sequencing was performed with immunoSEQ multiplex PCR; in TCRdb, only in-frame clones are kept and a portion is missing. The table includes 90,000 to 110,000 clones, roughly 70% detected once. This receptor was identified in a woman aged 65 to 85 in good health and CMV-seropositive. Material: PBMCs. This rearrangement joins TRBV7-3 to TRBJ2-1; maybe TRBD2 (6 bases). Here the CDR3 DNA reads TGTGCCAGCAGCCAGGGCGCGGGGAACAATGAGCAGTTCTTC. Amino acid sequence: CASSQGAGNNEQFF.